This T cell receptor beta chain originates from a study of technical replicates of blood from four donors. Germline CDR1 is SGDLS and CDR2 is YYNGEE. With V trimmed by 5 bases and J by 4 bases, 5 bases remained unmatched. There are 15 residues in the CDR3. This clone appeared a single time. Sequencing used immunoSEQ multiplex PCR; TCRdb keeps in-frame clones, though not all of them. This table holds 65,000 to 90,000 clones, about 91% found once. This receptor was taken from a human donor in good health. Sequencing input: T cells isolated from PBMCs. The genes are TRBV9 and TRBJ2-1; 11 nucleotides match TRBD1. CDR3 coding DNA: TGTGCCAGCAGGGGACAGGGGGTAAAGTACAATGAGCAGTTCTTC. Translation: CASRGQGVKYNEQFF.